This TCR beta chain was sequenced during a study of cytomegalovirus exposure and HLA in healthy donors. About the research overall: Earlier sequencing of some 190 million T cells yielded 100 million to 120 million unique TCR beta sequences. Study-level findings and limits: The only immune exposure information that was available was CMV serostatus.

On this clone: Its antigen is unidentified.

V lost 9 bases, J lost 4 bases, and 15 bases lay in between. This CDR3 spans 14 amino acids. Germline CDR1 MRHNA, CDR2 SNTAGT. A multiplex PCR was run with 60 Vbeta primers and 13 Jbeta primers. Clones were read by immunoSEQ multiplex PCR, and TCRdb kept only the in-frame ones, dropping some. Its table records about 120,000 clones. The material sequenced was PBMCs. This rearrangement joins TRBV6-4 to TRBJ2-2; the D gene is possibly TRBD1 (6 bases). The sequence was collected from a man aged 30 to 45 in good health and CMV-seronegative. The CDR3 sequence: CARRHRVGTGELFF. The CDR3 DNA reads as TGTGCCAGGCGACACAGGGTTGGCACCGGGGAGCTGTTTTTT.